This entry describes one T cell receptor beta chain. Looked up from germline, CDR1 is LNHDA and CDR2 is SQIVND (reference sequence). The CDR3 spans 16 residues. Trimming cost V 2 bases and J 0 bases, with 13 bases left between them. In the original workflow: Amplification with reference gene primers provided the estimates of nucleated cell counts. Libraries were prepared by immunoSEQ multiplex PCR; TCRdb keeps only in-frame clonotypes and omits some of them. The DNA was the basis for D and trimming; V, J and clone size are from that table. The repertoire holds about 250,000 clones, with about 80% as singletons. The data stem from a study of blood T cell repertoires in COVID-19. Across the study: From T cells, B-cell-depleted T cells, or PBMCs came the material, which was cDNA or gDNA.

One Seattle source followed patients from active infection through their disease course. The specimen sequenced was peripheral blood. This TCR derives from a person aged 70 to 85 with COVID-19, enrolled during active disease. The gene calls are TRBV19 and TRBJ1-1; no reliable D call. This chain's CDR3 is CASSIQRRNMNTEAFF. CDR3 coding DNA: TGTGCCAGTAGTATACAGCGAAGAAACATGAACACTGAAGCTTTCTTT. Supplemented by reference TRBV19 and TRBJ1-1, the full variable domain reads DGGITQSPKYLFRKEGQNVTLSCEQNLNHDAMYWYRQDPGQGLRLIYYSQIVNDFQKGDIAEGYSVSREKKESFPLTVTSAQKNPTAFYLCASSIQRRNMNTEAFFGQGTRLTVV.